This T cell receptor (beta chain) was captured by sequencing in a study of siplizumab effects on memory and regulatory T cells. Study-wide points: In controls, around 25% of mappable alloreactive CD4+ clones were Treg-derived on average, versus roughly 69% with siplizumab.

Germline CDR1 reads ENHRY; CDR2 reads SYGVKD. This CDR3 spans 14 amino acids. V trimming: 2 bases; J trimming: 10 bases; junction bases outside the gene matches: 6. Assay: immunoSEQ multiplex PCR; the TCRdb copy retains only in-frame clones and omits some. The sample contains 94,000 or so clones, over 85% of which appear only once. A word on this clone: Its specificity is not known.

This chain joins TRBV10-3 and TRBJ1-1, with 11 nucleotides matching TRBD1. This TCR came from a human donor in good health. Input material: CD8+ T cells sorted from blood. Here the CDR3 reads CAISEPDRGLGAFF. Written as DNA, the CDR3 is TGTGCCATCAGTGAGCCGGACAGGGGGCTGGGAGCTTTCTTT.